The 28 T cell receptor beta chains listed next were all sequenced from one sample in a study of blood T cell repertoires in COVID-19. TCRdb's copy holds only in-frame clones and misses some; the assay was immunoSEQ multiplex PCR. Of tens of thousands of clones in the sample, 80% to 90% were seen once. Sequenced sample: peripheral blood. The source is a human donor in a cohort sampled during active COVID-19.

V gene TRBV5-1 combines with J gene TRBJ2-3, with 10 bases lining up with TRBD2. The CDR3 consists of 17 residues. The V gene's germline CDR1 is SGHRS and CDR2 YFSETQ. The junction had 7 bases not matched to a gene; V was cut back by 1 base and J by 2 bases. The CDR3, as DNA: TGCGCCAGCAGCTTGCAGGAACTAGCGGGGATCACAGATACGCAGTATTTT. It translates to CASSLQELAGITDTQYF.

This clone showed up just once. The genes are TRBV11-3 and TRBJ2-3; tentatively, D is TRBD2 (6 bases). The CDR3 is 16 amino acids. V lost 3 bases and J lost 4, with 17 bases in between. Germline CDR1 SGHNT, CDR2 YENEEA. CDR3 loop: CASSFGRRDKADTQYF. For the CDR3, the DNA is TGTGCCAGCAGCTTTGGGCGGCGGGATAAGGCAGATACGCAGTATTTT.

This clone was detected a few times. V is TRBV4-2 and J is TRBJ2-1, with TRBD2 identical over 15 bases. CDR3 size: 19 residues. V shed 1 base, J shed 9 bases, and the junction held 13 bases outside the gene matches. CDR1 is LGHNA and CDR2 is YNFKEQ in the germline V gene. CDR3 DNA sequence: TGTGCCAGCAGCCAAGCCACTGGACTAGCGGGAGGGAGGCAAATTGAGCAGTTCTTC. Encoded protein: CASSQATGLAGGRQIEQFF.

DNA for the CDR3: TGTGCCAGCAGCTGGACAGCCCCTGGTGCAGATACGCAGTATTTT. This encodes CASSWTAPGADTQYF. V is TRBV7-2 and J is TRBJ2-3; D may be TRBD1 (6 bases). Germline V gene lookup returns CDR1 SGHTA and CDR2 FQGNSA. The CDR3 length is 15 residues. Between the trimmed V and J ends, which lost 4 bases and 4 bases, there was a span of 15 bases.

The J gene is TRBJ1-1, the V gene TRBV28, with TRBD1 matching 10 bases. This CDR3 contains 14 residues. Germline V lookup: CDR1 MDHEN, CDR2 SYDVKM. The junction had 5 bases not matched to a gene; V was cut back by 5 bases and J by 5 bases. The CDR3 here is CASSRWTGGTEAFF. The CDR3 nucleotides read TGTGCCAGCAGTCGATGGACAGGGGGGACTGAAGCTTTCTTT.

This clone was seen a few times. The chain couples TRBV18 to TRBJ2-6, with 10 nucleotides matching TRBD1. V trimming: 4 bases; J trimming: 0 bases; junction bases outside the gene matches: 3. This CDR3 spans 17 amino acids. Germline V CDR1 and CDR2: KGHSH, LQKENI. The CDR3 spells CASSRGTGVSGANVLTF. The CDR3 bases are TGTGCCAGCTCACGTGGGACAGGGGTCTCTGGGGCCAACGTCCTGACTTTC.

The chain is built from TRBV19 and TRBJ1-1, with 8 positions matching TRBD1. Germline V gene lookup returns CDR1 LNHDA and CDR2 SQIVND (reference sequence). The CDR3 extends over 14 amino acids. The V segment lost 3 bases and the J segment 5 bases; nucleotides outside the gene matches: 5. CDR3 region: CASSIRRGRTEAFF. In DNA, the CDR3 is TGTGCCAGTAGTATTCGCAGGGGGCGAACTGAAGCTTTCTTT.

This clone was seen a few times. This chain uses TRBV30 with TRBJ1-3, with a possible D match to TRBD1 (5 bases). The germline V gene has CDR1 GTSNPN and CDR2 SVGIG (reference sequence). The CDR3 has 15 amino acids. With 0 bases removed from V and 4 bases from J, the gap between germline ends came to 13 bases. The CDR3 sequence is CAWSVLRGDGNTIYF. In nucleotides, the CDR3 is TGTGCCTGGAGTGTACTCCGCGGGGACGGAAACACCATATATTTT.

This sequence joins TRBV5-1 and TRBJ2-3; no reliable D call. Trimming shortened V by 0 bases and J by 10 bases, and 9 bases separated the two germline ends. The CDR3 sequence is 12 residues long. Germline-derived CDR1 and CDR2 are SGHRS and YFSETQ. CDR3 loop: CASSLDSPSQYF. The CDR3 DNA reads TGCGCCAGCAGCTTGGATTCTCCTTCGCAGTATTTT.

This chain connects TRBV7-9 to TRBJ2-3, with 10 bases aligning to TRBD2. The germline gives CDR1 SEHNR, CDR2 FQNEAQ (reference sequence). Losses at the gene ends were 5 bases for V and 0 bases for J; bases not matched to a gene: 8. The CDR3 runs 17 residues. The CDR3, as DNA: TGTGCCAGCAGCCGGAGAACTAGCGGGACAAGCACAGATACGCAGTATTTT. Encoded protein: CASSRRTSGTSTDTQYF.

This chain connects TRBV6-5 to TRBJ1-1; no reliable D call. The CDR3 is made up of 15 amino acids. Deletions cut 6 bases from V and 4 bases from J, with 18 bases between. Germline V gene lookup returns CDR1 MNHEY and CDR2 SVGAGI. The CDR3, as DNA: TGTGCCAGCAGCCGCGTCGGACTCCTAACCACTGAAGCTTTCTTT. This translates into CASSRVGLLTTEAFF.

The gene calls are TRBV5-4 and TRBJ2-3; 13 nucleotides match TRBD2. Germline trimming cut 4 bases from V and 1 base from J; bases unmatched to any gene: 3. The CDR3 totals 16 residues. Per the germline V gene, CDR1 is SGHNT and CDR2 is YYREEE (reference sequence). In nucleotides, the CDR3 is TGTGCCAGCAGCCCAGGACTAGCGGGGGGCACAGATACGCAGTATTTT. The encoded protein is CASSPGLAGGTDTQYF.

The chain recombines TRBV19 with TRBJ1-2, with 12 bases fitting TRBD1. V was clipped by 6 bases and J by 8 bases; unmatched bases: 10. The germline V gene has CDR1 LNHDA and CDR2 SQIVND (reference sequence). The CDR3 spans 15 residues. The DNA for the CDR3 is TGTGCCAGTAGCGAGGGGACAGGGGGCGCGAAAGGCTACACCTTC. Its translation is CASSEGTGGAKGYTF.

The chain is built from TRBV18 and TRBJ2-2; D is unclear. Germline lookup yields CDR1 KGHSH and CDR2 LQKENI. Trimming cost V 3 bases and J 0 bases, with 8 bases left between them. The CDR3 spans 15 residues. The DNA for the CDR3 is TGTGCCAGCTCACCGTGGCAAACGAACACCGGGGAGCTGTTTTTT. Translation gives CASSPWQTNTGELFF.

The rearrangement joins TRBV27 to TRBJ2-6; D remains unclear. The V gene lost 3 bases and the J gene lost 3 bases, with 6 bases spanning the gap. From germline, CDR1 is MNHEY and CDR2 SMNVEV (reference sequence). The CDR3 is 14 residues long. The CDR3 sequence is CASSLAFGANVLTF. In DNA form, the CDR3 reads TGTGCCAGCAGTTTGGCTTTTGGGGCCAACGTCCTGACTTTC.

V and J are TRBV11-2 and TRBJ1-2; perhaps TRBD1 as D (5 bases). Deletions cut 3 bases from V and 13 bases from J, with 15 bases between. This CDR3 has 12 amino acids. Per the germline V gene, CDR1 is SGHAT and CDR2 is FQNNGV. Here the CDR3 DNA reads TGTGCCAGCAGCTTTGGTACAGGAGATTTCACCTTC. It translates to CASSFGTGDFTF.

This chain joins TRBV24-1 and TRBJ1-2; D is perhaps TRBD1 (6 bases). The V and J ends lost 2 bases and 4 bases respectively, with 10 bases between them. This CDR3 is built from 14 residues. CDR1 KGHDR and CDR2 SFDVKD come from the germline V gene. Here the CDR3 reads CATSDYPGVYGYTF. The CDR3 DNA reads as TGTGCCACCAGTGATTACCCAGGGGTCTATGGCTACACCTTC.

This chain joins TRBV27 and TRBJ2-1; the D gene is possibly TRBD2 (6 bases). The V end lost 8 bases, the J end lost 4 bases, and 15 bases lay between the germline ends. CDR3 size: 14 residues. Germline-derived CDR1 and CDR2 are MNHEY and SMNVEV (reference sequence). The CDR3 DNA reads as TGTGCCAGCGGGGAGACTAGTCGTTACAATGAGCAGTTCTTC. Translating it yields CASGETSRYNEQFF.

The J gene is TRBJ2-1, the V gene TRBV6-5; TRBD2 aligns across 10 bases. J lost 8 bases, V lost 9 bases, and 10 bases had no gene match. The germline CDR1 and CDR2 sequences are MNHEY and SVGAGI. The CDR3 sequence is 14 residues long. As DNA, the CDR3 is TGTGCCAGTAGACCGGGACTAGCGATCCATGAGCAGTTCTTC. Its protein product is CASRPGLAIHEQFF.

V usage is TRBV4-1 and J usage is TRBJ2-5; 12 bases line up with TRBD2. After removal of 1 base from V and 5 bases from J, the junction contained 5 bases not matched to a gene. The germline gives CDR1 MGHRA, CDR2 YSYEKL. The CDR3 is 16 amino acids. CDR3 in DNA: TGCGCCAGCAGCCAAGGACTAGCGGGAGTTGGGGAGACCCAGTACTTC. Amino acid sequence: CASSQGLAGVGETQYF.

The CDR3 nucleotides read TGCAGCGTTGTGGCAGGCCCCTACGAGCAGTACTTC. Its translation: CSVVAGPYEQYF. V usage is TRBV29-1 and J usage is TRBJ2-7; D call uncertain. With 4 bases removed from V and 2 bases from J, the gap between germline ends came to 9 bases. Germline V gene sequence: CDR1 SQVTM, CDR2 ANQGSEA. The CDR3 totals 12 residues.

The chain recombines TRBV28 with TRBJ2-1; 10 bases fit TRBD2. Looked up from germline, CDR1 is MDHEN and CDR2 is SYDVKM. The CDR3 length is 17 residues. Trimming took 4 bases from V and 4 from J; bases not matched to a gene: 10. The CDR3 DNA reads TGTGCCAGCAGTTCCCCCCTAGCGGGAGTTGGGTACAATGAGCAGTTCTTC. The encoded protein is CASSSPLAGVGYNEQFF.

The chain has TRBV27 and TRBJ2-7, with TRBD1 matching over 8 bases. After removal of 2 bases from V and 4 bases from J, the junction contained 10 bases not matched to a gene. CDR1 is MNHEY and CDR2 is SMNVEV in the germline V gene (reference sequence). The CDR3 has 16 amino acids. In nucleotides, the CDR3 is TGTGCCAGCAGTTTACCACCTCCCCAGGGGGCTTACGAGCAGTACTTC. This translates into CASSLPPPQGAYEQYF.

This sequence joins TRBV10-1 and TRBJ1-1; 7 positions match TRBD1. The germline gives CDR1 WNHNN, CDR2 SYGVQD (reference sequence). The CDR3 loop spans 18 amino acids. Germline trimming cut 4 bases from V and 0 bases from J; bases unmatched to any gene: 14. The CDR3 loop is CASSGLGQQLRLNTEAFF. CDR3 in DNA: TGCGCCAGCAGTGGTCTGGGACAGCAGCTTAGACTGAACACTGAAGCTTTCTTT.

This clone has only a few counts. V usage is TRBV5-6 and J usage is TRBJ1-1; tentatively, D is TRBD1 (6 bases). The CDR3 has 14 amino acids. V lost 0 bases and J lost 5, with 11 bases in between. Per germline, CDR1 SGHDT and CDR2 YYEEEE. CDR3 bases: TGTGCCAGCAGCTTGGGGGACACCTGGACTGAAGCTTTCTTT. Residues: CASSLGDTWTEAFF.

This chain links TRBV2 with TRBJ2-3, with TRBD2 as a possible D gene (5 bases). The germline V and J ends were trimmed by 3 bases and 4 bases, with 11 bases remaining between them. CDR1 and CDR2 from the germline V gene are SNHLY and FYNNEI. This CDR3 is 14 amino acids long. This CDR3 is CASSDGSGSDTQYF. The CDR3 bases are TGTGCCAGCAGTGATGGGTCGGGATCAGATACGCAGTATTTT.

V usage is TRBV27 and J usage is TRBJ1-5; no clear D gene. Looked up from germline, CDR1 is MNHEY and CDR2 is SMNVEV (reference sequence). The V and J ends lost 3 bases and 6 bases respectively, with 6 bases between them. This CDR3 comprises 12 residues. The chain's CDR3 is CASSFVGQPQHF. The CDR3 DNA follows: TGTGCCAGCAGTTTTGTCGGTCAGCCCCAGCATTTT.

This clone was seen just once. The rearrangement uses TRBV24-1 and TRBJ2-3; 8 nucleotides align to TRBD1. The junction had 7 bases not matched to a gene; V was cut back by 4 bases and J by 5 bases. CDR1 is KGHDR, CDR2 SFDVKD, per germline. The CDR3 consists of 15 residues. In nucleotides, the CDR3 is TGTGCCACCAGTGACCTGACAGGGGTTGGAGATACGCAGTATTTT. It codes for CATSDLTGVGDTQYF.